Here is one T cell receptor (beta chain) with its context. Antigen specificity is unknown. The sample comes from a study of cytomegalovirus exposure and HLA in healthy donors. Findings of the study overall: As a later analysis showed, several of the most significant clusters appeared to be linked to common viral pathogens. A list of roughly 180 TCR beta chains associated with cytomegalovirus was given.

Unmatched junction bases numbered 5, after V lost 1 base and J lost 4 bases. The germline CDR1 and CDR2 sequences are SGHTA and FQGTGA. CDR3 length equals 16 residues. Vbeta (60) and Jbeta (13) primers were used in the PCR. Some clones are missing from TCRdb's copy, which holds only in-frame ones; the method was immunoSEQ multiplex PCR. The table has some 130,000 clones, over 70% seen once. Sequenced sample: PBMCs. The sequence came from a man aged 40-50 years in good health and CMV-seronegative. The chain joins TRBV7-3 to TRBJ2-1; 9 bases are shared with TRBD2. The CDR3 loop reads CASSLIAGARYNEQFF. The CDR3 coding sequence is TGTGCCAGCAGCTTAATAGCGGGGGCTAGATACAATGAGCAGTTCTTC. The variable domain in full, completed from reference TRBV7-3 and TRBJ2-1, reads GAGVSQTPSNKVTEKGKYVELRCDPISGHTALYWYRQSLGQGPEFLIYFQGTGAADDSGLPNDRFFAVRPEGSVSTLKIQRTERGDSAVYLCASSLIAGARYNEQFFGPGTRLTVL.